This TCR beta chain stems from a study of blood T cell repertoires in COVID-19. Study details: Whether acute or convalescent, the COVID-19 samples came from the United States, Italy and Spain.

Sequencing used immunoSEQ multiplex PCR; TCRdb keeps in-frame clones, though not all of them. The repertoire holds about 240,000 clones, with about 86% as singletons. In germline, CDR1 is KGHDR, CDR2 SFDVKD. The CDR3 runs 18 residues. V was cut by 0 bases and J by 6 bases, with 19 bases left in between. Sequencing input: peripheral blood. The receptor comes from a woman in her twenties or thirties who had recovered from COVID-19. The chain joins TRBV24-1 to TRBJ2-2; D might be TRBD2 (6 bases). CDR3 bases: TGTGCCACCAGTGATTTGATTGGGGGTCCTAGCGAGGCCGGGGAGCTGTTTTTT. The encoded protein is CATSDLIGGPSEAGELFF.